One sample yielded the 30 T cell receptor beta chains listed below, sequenced in a study of beta chain features in type 1 diabetes. The investigators reverse transcribed all of the isolated RNA, so they sequenced expressed TCRB transcripts. The method was immunoSEQ multiplex PCR; TCRdb's version includes in-frame clones alone and lacks a portion of them. The data contain about 350,000 clones, 15% to 20% of them seen just once; the ten biggest clones take up about 0.045%. The specimen was naive CD4+ T cells from blood. These TCRs come from a woman in her late teens or twenties in good health.

The chain recombines TRBV30 with TRBJ2-6, with D possibly matching TRBD1 (6 bases). CDR3 size: 16 residues. The V and J ends lost 6 bases and 0 bases respectively, with 15 bases between them. Per germline, CDR1 GTSNPN and CDR2 SVGIG (reference sequence). CDR3 in DNA: TGTGCCTGTGGGGGACACCTAAGCTCTGGGGCCAACGTCCTGACTTTC. Translating it yields CACGGHLSSGANVLTF.

V is TRBV7-9 and J is TRBJ2-1; 9 positions agree with TRBD2. V dropped 3 bases and J dropped 3; count of bases not matched to a gene: 9. CDR1 and CDR2 from the germline V gene are SEHNR and FQNEAQ (reference sequence). There are 17 residues in the CDR3. CDR3 sequence (DNA): TGTGCCAGCAGCTTGGGACACGGGCGGGAGGGCTACAATGAGCAGTTCTTC. Residues: CASSLGHGREGYNEQFF.

The chain recombines TRBV5-4 with TRBJ1-2; 10 nucleotides line up with TRBD1. This CDR3 spans 14 amino acids. J lost 4 bases, V lost 3 bases, and 3 bases had no gene match. Germline CDR1 and CDR2: SGHNT and YYREEE (reference sequence). CDR3 residues: CASSSGQGGYGYTF. The CDR3 coding sequence is TGTGCCAGCAGCTCCGGACAGGGGGGCTATGGCTACACCTTC.

V gene TRBV29-1 combines with J gene TRBJ1-1, with 8 bases that match TRBD1. This CDR3 region has 13 residues. Looked up from germline, CDR1 is SQVTM and CDR2 is ANQGSEA. The J segment lost 3 bases and the V segment lost 7 bases, leaving 7 bases of the junction unmatched. The CDR3 loop is CSAATGADTEAFF. In DNA form, the CDR3 reads TGCAGCGCCGCGACAGGGGCGGACACTGAAGCTTTCTTT.

The chain combines TRBV7-6 with TRBJ2-5; tentatively, D is TRBD1 (5 bases). Per germline, CDR1 SGHVS and CDR2 FNYEAQ. The CDR3 covers 15 residues. Trimming removed 4 bases from V and 9 bases from J, with 21 bases in between. The CDR3 is CASSSHLGLIRAQYF. The DNA for the CDR3 is TGTGCCAGCAGCTCACACCTTGGCCTTATCAGGGCCCAGTACTTC.

The chain links TRBV7-3 to TRBJ1-5; 8 bases fit TRBD1. The length of the CDR3 is 13 residues. Germline CDR1 SGHTA, CDR2 FQGTGA. After removal of 4 bases from V and 11 bases from J, the junction contained 7 bases not matched to a gene. The DNA for the CDR3 is TGTGCCAGCAGCTACCCAGGGGGCTTGTCCCAGCATTTT. Amino acids: CASSYPGGLSQHF.

This clone was counted a few times. The chain carries TRBV19 and TRBJ2-2; the D is unclear. Germline CDR1 reads LNHDA; CDR2 reads SQIVND (reference sequence). The CDR3 is 16 amino acids. With 5 bases removed from V and 7 bases from J, the gap between germline ends came to 20 bases. The CDR3 loop reads CASSALPGSFVGELFF. The CDR3 nucleotides read TGTGCCAGTAGTGCCCTCCCGGGTTCCTTTGTCGGGGAGCTGTTTTTT. Full variable domain (outside the CDR3, taken from reference TRBV19 and TRBJ2-2): DGGITQSPKYLFRKEGQNVTLSCEQNLNHDAMYWYRQDPGQGLRLIYYSQIVNDFQKGDIAEGYSVSREKKESFPLTVTSAQKNPTAFYLCASSALPGSFVGELFFGEGSRLTVL.

This clone appeared a few times. The chain carries TRBV21-1 and TRBJ2-7; the table names TRBD2, a call not compared with the DNA. TRBV21-1 is a recognized pseudogene. This CDR3 has 12 residues. The CDR3 sequence is CASRKRVKEQYF. The CDR3 DNA follows: TGTGCCAGCAGGAAACGGGTTAAGGAGCAGTACTTC.

This chain links TRBV5-1 with TRBJ2-1; tentatively, D is TRBD2 (5 bases). Trimming took off 4 bases at V and 5 bases at J, with 10 bases between the two ends. Germline values: CDR1 SGHRS, CDR2 YFSETQ. This CDR3 comprises 13 residues. In DNA, the CDR3 is TGCGCCAGCAGCCCGGAGGCAAACAATGAGCAGTTCTTC. Residues: CASSPEANNEQFF. The variable domain in full, with the rest retrieved from reference TRBV5-1 and TRBJ2-1, is KAGVTQTPRYLIKTRGQQVTLSCSPISGHRSVSWYQQTPGQGLQFLFEYFSETQRNKGNFPGRFSGRQFSNSRSEMNVSTLELGDSALYLCASSPEANNEQFFGPGTRLTVL.

This clone has more than one count but fewer than ten. The rearrangement joins TRBV30 to TRBJ2-3, with a possible D match to TRBD2 (6 bases). V lost 3 bases to trimming and J lost 14 bases, with 18 bases between them. The germline V gene has CDR1 GTSNPN and CDR2 SVGIG (reference sequence). CDR3 length: 12 amino acids. This chain's CDR3 is CAWSISEGLRYF. The DNA for the CDR3 is TGTGCCTGGAGCATATCGGAGGGCCTCCGGTATTTT.

This chain links TRBV30 with TRBJ1-2; perhaps TRBD1 as D (6 bases). This CDR3 spans 12 amino acids. CDR1 and CDR2 from the germline V gene are GTSNPN and SVGIG (reference sequence). Trimming cost V 3 bases and J 7 bases, with 12 bases left between them. CDR3 amino acids: CAWSPQGIGYTF. The CDR3 DNA follows: TGTGCCTGGAGCCCGCAGGGGATTGGCTACACCTTC.

V and J are TRBV10-3 and TRBJ1-2; D possibly corresponds to TRBD1 (5 bases). The CDR3 contains 14 residues. Trimming stripped 2 bases from V and 6 bases from J, with 13 bases between. CDR1 ENHRY and CDR2 SYGVKD come from the germline V gene. CDR3 protein: CAISERGEMDGYTF. CDR3 DNA: TGTGCCATCAGTGAGCGGGGGGAGATGGATGGCTACACCTTC.

This clone was seen a few times. The chain uses TRBV9 and TRBJ1-4; no clear D. This CDR3 spans 14 amino acids. V lost 4 bases, J lost 8 bases, and 15 bases lay in between. Germline CDR1 reads SGDLS; CDR2 reads YYNGEE. CDR3 amino acids: CASSPRSTEEKLFF. In DNA, the CDR3 is TGTGCCAGCAGCCCCCGGAGCACTGAGGAAAAACTGTTTTTT.

The chain links TRBV10-3 to TRBJ2-5; 15 positions match TRBD2. The CDR3 totals 15 residues. In germline, CDR1 is ENHRY, CDR2 SYGVKD. V lost 6 bases and J lost 3; bases outside the gene matches: 2. The CDR3 DNA follows: TGTGCCATCAGCCGGACTAGCGGGGGGGAAGAGACCCAGTACTTC. Translation: CAISRTSGGEETQYF.

The chain couples TRBV5-1 to TRBJ2-7, with 7 bases that match TRBD1. With V trimmed by 1 base and J by 4 bases, 8 bases remained unmatched. The V gene's germline CDR1 is SGHRS and CDR2 YFSETQ. This CDR3 contains 15 residues. The CDR3 DNA follows: TGCGCCAGCAGCTTGATGACAGGGTCAGTTTACGAGCAGTACTTC. Translating it yields CASSLMTGSVYEQYF.

The rearrangement links TRBV30 to TRBJ2-2; 8 bases fit TRBD1. Trimming at V came to 0 bases and at J to 5 bases, leaving 5 bases not matched to a gene. Germline loops: CDR1 GTSNPN, CDR2 SVGIG (reference sequence). The CDR3 has 15 residues. The CDR3 nucleotides are TGTGCCTGGAGTGTAGGACAGGGCTCGACCGGGGAGCTGTTTTTT. This gives the protein CAWSVGQGSTGELFF.

This sequence joins TRBV2 and TRBJ2-2; TRBD1 aligns across 10 bases. This CDR3 contains 15 residues. V dropped 6 bases and J dropped 4; count of bases not matched to a gene: 5. CDR1 SNHLY and CDR2 FYNNEI come from the germline V gene. CDR3 nucleotide sequence: TGTGCCAGCAGACCGGGACAGGGGTCCACCGGGGAGCTGTTTTTT. Translating it yields CASRPGQGSTGELFF.

The chain couples TRBV15 to TRBJ1-2; D uncertain. This CDR3 region has 15 residues. V lost 0 bases and J lost 4, with 12 bases in between. The germline V gene has CDR1 LNHNV and CDR2 YYDKDF (reference sequence). CDR3 region: CATSREDGNLYGYTF. CDR3 nucleotides: TGTGCCACCAGCAGAGAGGACGGGAACCTCTATGGCTACACCTTC.

This sequence joins TRBV18 and TRBJ1-1, with 11 bases fitting TRBD1. The V and J ends lost 5 bases and 5 bases, in that order; junction bases with no gene match: 10. Germline V lookup: CDR1 KGHSH, CDR2 LQKENI. This CDR3 has 16 residues. The CDR3 here is CASSGGQGALGTEAFF. DNA for the CDR3: TGTGCCAGCTCAGGAGGACAGGGGGCATTGGGAACTGAAGCTTTCTTT.

This clone appeared a few times. The V call is TRBV11-3, the J call TRBJ2-5; 7 bases are a match to TRBD1. V lost 5 bases to trimming and J lost 6 bases; unmatched junction nucleotides: 6. There are 13 residues in the CDR3. The germline gives CDR1 SGHNT, CDR2 YENEEA. CDR3 in amino acids: CASSRTGVQTQYF. Written as DNA, the CDR3 is TGTGCCAGCAGCCGCACAGGGGTGCAGACCCAGTACTTC.

V usage is TRBV7-2 and J usage is TRBJ1-1, with D possibly being TRBD1 (6 bases). The length of the CDR3 is 14 residues. In germline, CDR1 is SGHTA, CDR2 FQGNSA. Trimming took 2 bases from V and 3 from J, leaving 10 bases between them. DNA of the CDR3: TGTGCCAGCAGCTTACAGGGGATGGACACTGAAGCTTTCTTT. Translated: CASSLQGMDTEAFF. Supplemented by reference TRBV7-2 and TRBJ1-1, the full variable domain reads GAGVSQSPSNKVTEKGKDVELRCDPISGHTALYWYRQSLGQGLEFLIYFQGNSAPDKSGLPSDRFSAERTGGSVSTLTIQRTQQEDSAVYLCASSLQGMDTEAFFGQGTRLTVV.

The chain uses TRBV29-1 and TRBJ2-1, with D uncertain. Germline V CDR1 and CDR2: SQVTM, ANQGSEA. V was cut by 7 bases and J by 9 bases, with 16 bases left in between. This CDR3 comprises 12 residues. This CDR3 is CSGDRVGSEQFF. CDR3 sequence (DNA): TGCAGCGGAGATCGGGTTGGAAGTGAGCAGTTCTTC.

The CDR3 here is CASSPVTGTDTQYF. The CDR3 region has the DNA TGCGCCAGCAGCCCGGTGACTGGCACAGATACGCAGTATTTT. V is TRBV5-1 and J is TRBJ2-3; D gene unclear. V lost 4 bases and J lost 1, with 10 bases in between. This CDR3 contains 14 residues. Germline V gene sequence: CDR1 SGHRS, CDR2 YFSETQ.

This chain joins TRBV15 and TRBJ2-7; TRBD2 aligns across 8 bases. Germline loops: CDR1 LNHNV, CDR2 YYDKDF (reference sequence). Losses at the gene ends were 0 bases for V and 2 bases for J; bases not matched to a gene: 3. The CDR3 contains 15 residues. DNA of the CDR3: TGTGCCACCAGCAGAGATAGCGGGATCACCTACGAGCAGTACTTC. Its protein product is CATSRDSGITYEQYF. Based on the CDR3 plus reference TRBV15 and TRBJ2-7, the full variable domain is DAMVIQNPRYQVTQFGKPVTLSCSQTLNHNVMYWYQQKSSQAPKLLFHYYDKDFNNEADTPDNFQSRRPNTSFCFLDIRSPGLGDTAMYLCATSRDSGITYEQYFGPGTRLTVT.

This clone was counted once. V is TRBV15 and J is TRBJ1-2; D possibly corresponds to TRBD1 (6 bases). This CDR3 has 15 residues. The V gene lost 5 bases and the J gene lost 6 bases, with 19 bases spanning the gap. Germline CDR1 reads LNHNV; CDR2 reads YYDKDF (reference sequence). In DNA, the CDR3 is TGTGCCACCAGCGCCCGTTTACAGGGAGACAATGGCTACACCTTC. This encodes CATSARLQGDNGYTF.

The chain couples TRBV18 to TRBJ2-1; TRBD1 aligns across 7 bases. In germline, CDR1 is KGHSH, CDR2 LQKENI. The length of the CDR3 is 13 residues. After removal of 6 bases from V and 5 bases from J, the junction contained 4 bases not matched to a gene. CDR3 DNA: TGTGCCAGCTCCACTGACAGGGACAATGAGCAGTTCTTC. It is translated as CASSTDRDNEQFF. The full variable domain, completed using reference TRBV18 and TRBJ2-1, is NAGVMQNPRHLVRRRGQEARLRCSPMKGHSHVYWYRQLPEEGLKFMVYLQKENIIDESGMPKERFSAEFPKEGPSILRIQQVVRGDSAAYFCASSTDRDNEQFFGPGTRLTVL.

V usage is TRBV30 and J usage is TRBJ1-5, with D unclear. The CDR3 spans 15 residues. V dropped 0 bases and J dropped 4 bases, with 13 bases sitting between them. The germline CDR1 and CDR2 sequences are GTSNPN and SVGIG (reference sequence). The CDR3 sequence: CAWSVLTGPNQPQHF. The CDR3, as DNA: TGTGCCTGGAGTGTACTCACGGGTCCTAATCAGCCCCAGCATTTT.

J is TRBJ2-3 and V is TRBV4-1, with TRBD1 identical over 7 bases. V lost 0 bases and J lost 0; bases outside the gene matches: 18. Looked up from germline, CDR1 is MGHRA and CDR2 is YSYEKL. There are 21 residues in the CDR3. The CDR3 nucleotides are TGCGCCAGCAGCCAAGATCGGGTACAGGGGCTCTACTTATCTAGCACAGATACGCAGTATTTT. Its translation: CASSQDRVQGLYLSSTDTQYF.

This clone was seen a handful of times. V and J are TRBV6-5 and TRBJ2-5; the match to TRBD2 covers 7 bases. Germline lookup yields CDR1 MNHEY and CDR2 SVGAGI. With 6 bases clipped from V and 3 bases from J, the junction kept 4 bases outside the gene matches. The CDR3 consists of 13 residues. CDR3 sequence reads: CASRSGREETQYF. The CDR3 DNA follows: TGTGCCAGCAGGTCAGGGAGGGAAGAGACCCAGTACTTC.

This clone has more than one count but fewer than ten. V gene TRBV30 combines with J gene TRBJ2-1, with 7 bases matching TRBD1. Germline lookup yields CDR1 GTSNPN and CDR2 SVGIG (reference sequence). Trimming took 5 bases from V and 0 from J; bases not matched to a gene: 4. The CDR3 runs 14 residues. The CDR3: CAWQGQSSYNEQFF. Written as DNA, the CDR3 is TGTGCCTGGCAGGGACAGAGCTCCTACAATGAGCAGTTCTTC.